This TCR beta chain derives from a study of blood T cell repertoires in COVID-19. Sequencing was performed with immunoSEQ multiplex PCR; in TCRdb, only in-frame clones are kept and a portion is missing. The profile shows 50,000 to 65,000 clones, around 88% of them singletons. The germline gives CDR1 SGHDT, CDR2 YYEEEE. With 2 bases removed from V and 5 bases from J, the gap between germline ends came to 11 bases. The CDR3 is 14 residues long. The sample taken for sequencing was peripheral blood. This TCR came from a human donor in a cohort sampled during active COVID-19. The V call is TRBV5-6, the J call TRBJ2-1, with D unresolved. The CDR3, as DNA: TGTGCCAGCAGCTTAACACCGTCTCACAATGAGCAGTTCTTC. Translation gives CASSLTPSHNEQFF.